This entry is about one T cell receptor beta chain. The antigen this receptor binds is unknown. No qualities accompany the bases; no much larger clone lies one base away. Its CDR3 holds 15 amino acids, cysteine through phenylalanine. Only the CDR3 region is kept as DNA, spanning 45 bases read in frame from base 1. V and J lose 4 bases and 5 bases, and a span of 18 bases separates them. The germline V gene provides CDR1 SNHLY and CDR2 FYNNEI. The data belong to a study of blood T cells in healthy people across ages (dated by TCRdb to about 2015). Background for the entire study: Template switching captured roughly one uniquely barcoded TCR beta cDNA molecule per two T cells in model experiments. Age-related changes in TCR beta repertoire diversity were measured in the study by deep sequencing normalized with unique cDNA molecular identifiers. The donors were divided into four age groups: young (average approximately 17 years), middle-aged (about 40), aged (62) and long-lived (about 84). To avoid experimental bias, donors of different ages were distributed randomly across sequencing lanes. For two donors (one aged 18 to 30 and one aged 80 or older), the study analyzed two additional independent replicas of 1 million unique cDNA reads from the same blood draw. Study-level results and caveats: Since profiling was done on bulk unsorted PBMCs, naive and antigen-experienced compartments could not be conclusively compared. Observed TCR beta diversity per million T cells fell roughly linearly with age, and a significant reduction was already apparent by age around 36. Compared with the aged group, the long-lived group had more naive CD4+ T cells, fewer expanded clones and increased TCR diversity, a pattern suggesting age selection. Because donor CMV infection status was unknown, age-related changes in expanded clonotypes were potentially confounded. Estimates of total diversity based on one million sequenced T cells were considered lower bounds and underestimates. Observed TCR beta diversity correlated strongly with the percentage of naive T cells measured by flow cytometry.

The library was generated by 5' RACE. The sequencing machine was an Illumina HiSeq 2500. A second about 7 to 11 cycle PCR used a sample-barcoded 5' primer and a J-beta primer mix. Each TCR beta cDNA molecule received a unique molecular identifier from a template-switch 5' adaptor carrying 12 random nucleotides. At least 2.5 million CDR3-containing paired-end reads were obtained from each sample. First-strand cDNA synthesis was performed from all RNA using the Mint cDNA synthesis kit, with priming by a TRBC-specific oligonucleotide. Following uracil-DNA glycosylase treatment, a first 18-cycle PCR with universal primers M1SS and BC2_uni_R was performed on all cDNA. Per the source publication's procedure: Each sample was normalized by randomly selecting 1 million high-quality reads, each carrying a distinct molecular identifier. Instead of being binned into consensus sequences, reads with shared molecular identifiers were discarded. MiTCR, run with a Q25 quality threshold and the strictest error-elimination algorithm, handled CDR3 identification, clonotype clustering and error correction. A nonparametric unseen species model using Euler transformation provided a lower-bound estimate of total TCR beta diversity. Using fastp at Q25 and MiXCR, TCRdb reprocessed the public reads and kept productive beta chains. Each entry merges the rows of one CDR3 protein and shows their most common DNA and genes. TCRdb's processing, not the authors', yielded these V and J calls. The sample table contains over 1,300,000 distinct CDR3 sequences; only one count was recorded for roughly 60% of them. Over 5% of the sample is taken by the ten largest.

The approximately 39 donors, aged 6 to 90 years, were systemically healthy Caucasian individuals from Russia. Around 10 milliliters of peripheral blood were collected from each donor into EDTA-treated Vacutainer tubes. Ficoll-Paque density-gradient centrifugation was used to isolate PBMCs, with at least 6.5 million per sample. Trizol reagent was used to extract total RNA from PBMCs, with at least 6 micrograms per sample. For every donor, flow cytometry on a PBMC aliquot measured the percentage of naive CD45RAhigh/CD27high T cells. The specimen sequenced was blood. The chain is made from TRBV2 and TRBJ2-7; possibly the D gene is TRBD2, per 5 matching bases. The receptor comes from a man between 18 and 29 years old in good health. The nucleotides are TGTGCCAGCAGTGTAATGCCGGCCCTGCGGGACGAGCAGTACTTC. Its protein is CASSVMPALRDEQYF.